This passage covers 15 T cell receptor beta chains from one sample sequenced in a study of Ad26.COV2.S vaccination and SARS-CoV-2 variants. Produced via immunoSEQ multiplex PCR; TCRdb's table is partial and in-frame only. The sample holds about 460,000 clones, 89% seen once. Treatment reported: about 20 received Ad26.COV2.S at low or high dose, single or two shots; about 5 received placebo; per-sample allocation not given. Sample collection was performed on day 63 after the first vaccine or placebo injection. This specimen consisted of peripheral blood, obtained in a trial of Ad26.COV2.S vaccine versus placebo. The receptors originated from a person aged 18-65 years who received the Ad26.COV2.S COVID-19 vaccine or a placebo.

The genes are TRBV28 and TRBJ1-4, with TRBD1 identical over 8 bases. The CDR3 extends over 16 amino acids. Germline CDR1 reads MDHEN; CDR2 reads SYDVKM. V shed 5 bases, J shed 3 bases, and the junction held 8 bases outside the gene matches. Written as DNA, the CDR3 is TGTGCCAGCAGTCTTAACAGGGGGGGACCTAATGAAAAACTGTTTTTT. Its protein product is CASSLNRGGPNEKLFF.

This chain links TRBV5-1 with TRBJ2-5, with 9 bases identical to TRBD1. From germline, CDR1 is SGHRS and CDR2 YFSETQ. Losses at the gene ends were 0 bases for V and 7 bases for J; bases not matched to a gene: 7. This CDR3 is 15 amino acids long. This chain's CDR3 is CASSLGTGDSGTQYF. Written as DNA, the CDR3 is TGCGCCAGCAGCTTGGGGACAGGGGACTCCGGGACCCAGTACTTC.

The table lists this clone with a few counts. V gene TRBV27 combines with J gene TRBJ2-7; maybe TRBD1 (6 bases). The V gene lost 5 bases and the J gene lost 4 bases, with 18 bases spanning the gap. Germline V lookup: CDR1 MNHEY, CDR2 SMNVEV (reference sequence). This CDR3 contains 15 residues. The CDR3 sequence: CASSLDKWGPYEQYF. The CDR3 DNA follows: TGTGCCAGCAGTCTGGACAAATGGGGGCCTTACGAGCAGTACTTC.

V is TRBV7-6 and J is TRBJ2-7; weak D call: TRBD1 (5 bases). The CDR3 loop spans 15 amino acids. Looked up from germline, CDR1 is SGHVS and CDR2 is FNYEAQ. V was clipped by 1 base and J by 0 bases, with 10 bases between them. The CDR3: CASSLGRVSSYEQYF. The CDR3, as DNA: TGTGCCAGCAGCTTAGGCAGGGTGAGCTCCTACGAGCAGTACTTC.

This clone was observed a single time. This rearrangement joins TRBV19 to TRBJ1-2; the D is unclear. V was cut by 5 bases and J by 4 bases, with 8 bases left in between. Looked up from germline, CDR1 is LNHDA and CDR2 is SQIVND (reference sequence). The CDR3 is made up of 12 amino acids. Here the CDR3 DNA reads TGTGCCAGTAGTCAGAGAGCCTATGGCTACACCTTC. Its protein is CASSQRAYGYTF.

The chain joins TRBV30 to TRBJ1-1; the D gene is possibly TRBD1 (5 bases). Looked up from germline, CDR1 is GTSNPN and CDR2 is SVGIG (reference sequence). This CDR3 spans 13 amino acids. V lost 0 bases and J lost 5, with 10 bases in between. In DNA, the CDR3 is TGTGCCTGGAGTGTACCCTGGGGGACTGAAGCTTTCTTT. Protein sequence: CAWSVPWGTEAFF.

V and J are TRBV24-1 and TRBJ2-2; D is uncertain. CDR3 length equals 15 residues. Trimming shortened V by 0 bases and J by 3 bases, and 7 bases separated the two germline ends. Per germline, CDR1 KGHDR and CDR2 SFDVKD. The CDR3 bases are TGTGCCACCAGTGATTTGGCCAGCGACACCGGGGAGCTGTTTTTT. Protein product: CATSDLASDTGELFF.

J is TRBJ1-5 and V is TRBV7-9; no definite D call. The V end lost 4 bases, the J end lost 0 bases, and 7 bases lay between the germline ends. The CDR3 is 14 residues long. Per germline, CDR1 SEHNR and CDR2 FQNEAQ (reference sequence). Here the CDR3 reads CASSSDGSNQPQHF. The CDR3 DNA follows: TGTGCCAGCAGCTCGGACGGTAGCAATCAGCCCCAGCATTTT. The whole variable domain, remainder taken from reference TRBV7-9 and TRBJ1-5, is DTGVSQNPRHKITKRGQNVTFRCDPISEHNRLYWYRQTLGQGPEFLTYFQNEAQLEKSRLLSDRFSAERPKGSFSTLEIQRTEQGDSAMYLCASSSDGSNQPQHFGDGTRLSIL.

V gene TRBV3-1 (or the pseudogene TRBV3-2) combines with J gene TRBJ1-3; D possibly corresponds to TRBD1 (5 bases). CDR1 is LGHDT and CDR2 is YNNKEL in the germline V gene (reference sequence). Deletions cut 1 base from V and 4 bases from J, with 17 bases between. This CDR3 has 17 amino acids. The CDR3 spells CASSQVGRDVSGNTIYF. The CDR3, as DNA: TGTGCCAGCAGCCAAGTGGGCAGGGACGTATCCGGAAACACCATATATTTT.

V is TRBV3-1 (or the pseudogene TRBV3-2) and J is TRBJ2-2; D remains unclear. CDR1 and CDR2 from the germline V gene are LGHDT and YNNKEL (reference sequence). This CDR3 is built from 13 residues. V was shortened by 5 bases and J by 7 bases, with 11 bases between the two germline ends. The chain's CDR3 is CASSTRGYGELFF. In DNA form, the CDR3 reads TGTGCCAGCAGCACCCGCGGATACGGGGAGCTGTTTTTT.

The chain recombines TRBV6-5 with TRBJ1-3, with 8 nucleotides matching TRBD1. CDR3 length equals 16 residues. Germline V gene lookup returns CDR1 MNHEY and CDR2 SVGAGI. With 0 bases clipped from V and 0 bases from J, the junction kept 1 base outside the gene matches. The CDR3 coding sequence is TGTGCCAGCAGTTACTCCGGGACAGGCTCTGGAAACACCATATATTTT. Its translation is CASSYSGTGSGNTIYF.

This clone is a singleton in its sample. The CDR3 nucleotides are TGTGCCAGCAGACAAAATTACAGGGGGCGCTCCTATAATTCACCCCTCCACTTT. Protein: CASRQNYRGRSYNSPLHF. The gene calls are TRBV27 and TRBJ1-6; TRBD1 aligns across 9 bases. The CDR3 is made up of 18 amino acids. Trimming removed 6 bases from V and 0 bases from J; junction bases left unmatched: 9. Germline V CDR1 and CDR2: MNHEY, SMNVEV (reference sequence).

The chain is built from TRBV7-9 and TRBJ2-7; 10 bases fit TRBD2. This CDR3 has 15 amino acids. The germline V gene encodes CDR1 SEHNR and CDR2 FQNEAQ (reference sequence). Trimming at V came to 5 bases and at J to 1 base, leaving 5 bases not matched to a gene. The CDR3 nucleotides read TGTGCCAGCAGCGGGCGGACTAGCGGATCCTACGAGCAGTACTTC. It codes for CASSGRTSGSYEQYF.

This clone appeared a few times. Other nucleotide sequences from this sample produce the same CDR3. V and J are TRBV30 and TRBJ1-1, with unresolved D. The V end lost 3 bases, the J end lost 2 bases, and 4 bases lay between the germline ends. CDR1 and CDR2 from the germline V gene are GTSNPN and SVGIG (reference sequence). The CDR3 spans 11 residues. In DNA, the CDR3 is TGTGCCTGGAGAGTAAACACTGAAGCTTTCTTT. It codes for CAWRVNTEAFF.

The DNA of the CDR3 is TGTGCCAGCAGTTTATTCCCACTAGCGGTATCCTACAATGAGCAGTTCTTC. This encodes CASSLFPLAVSYNEQFF. This chain uses TRBV28 with TRBJ2-1, with 8 bases identical to TRBD2. The germline CDR1 and CDR2 sequences are MDHEN and SYDVKM. After removal of 1 base from V and 1 base from J, the junction contained 6 bases not matched to a gene. The CDR3 runs 17 residues.